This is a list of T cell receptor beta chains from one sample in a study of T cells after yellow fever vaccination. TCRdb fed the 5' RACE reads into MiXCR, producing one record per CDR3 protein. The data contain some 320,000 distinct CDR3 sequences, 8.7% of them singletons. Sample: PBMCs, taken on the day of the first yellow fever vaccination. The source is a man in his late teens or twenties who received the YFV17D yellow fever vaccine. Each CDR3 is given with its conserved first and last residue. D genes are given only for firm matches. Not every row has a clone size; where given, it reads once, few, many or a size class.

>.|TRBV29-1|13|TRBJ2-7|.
CSASKSPPYEQYF
TGCAGCGCTAGCAAGTCTCCGCCCTACGAGCAGTACTTC
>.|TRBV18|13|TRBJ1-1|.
CASSSAWDTEAFF
TGTGCCAGCTCCTCCGCCTGGGACACTGAAGCTTTCTTT
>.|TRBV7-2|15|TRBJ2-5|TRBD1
CASSGQGASLKTQYF
TGTGCCAGCAGTGGACAGGGGGCTAGCCTGAAGACCCAGTACTTC
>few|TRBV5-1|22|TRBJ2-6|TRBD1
CASSSPPGQGALGSSGANVLTF
TGCGCCAGCAGCTCCCCTCCGGGACAGGGGGCTCTTGGCAGCTCTGGGGCCAACGTCCTGACTTTC
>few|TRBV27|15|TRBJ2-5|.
CASSPQLGQGETQYF
TGTGCCAGCAGTCCCCAGTTGGGCCAGGGAGAGACCCAGTACTTC
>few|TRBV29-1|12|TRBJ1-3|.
CSVPGTRNTIYF
TGCAGCGTGCCCGGGACTAGAAACACCATATATTTT
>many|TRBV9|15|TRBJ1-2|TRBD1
CASSTPVGTDYGYTF
TGTGCCAGCAGCACCCCCGTAGGGACAGACTATGGCTACACCTTC
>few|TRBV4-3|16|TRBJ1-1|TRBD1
CASSQAARGLGTEAFF
TGCGCCAGCAGCCAGGCCGCCAGGGGGCTGGGCACTGAAGCTTTCTTT
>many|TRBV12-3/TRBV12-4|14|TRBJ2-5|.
CASKMSAPVETQYF
TGTGCCAGCAAAATGTCCGCCCCTGTAGAGACCCAGTACTTC
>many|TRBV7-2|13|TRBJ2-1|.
CASSLTEGHEQFF
TGTGCCAGCAGCTTGACAGAGGGCCACGAGCAGTTCTTC
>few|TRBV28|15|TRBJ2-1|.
CASSLPDYPHNEQFF
TGTGCCAGCAGTTTACCGGACTATCCCCACAATGAGCAGTTCTTC
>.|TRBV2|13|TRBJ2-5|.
CASRRGRLETQYF
TGTGCCAGCAGACGGGGGAGACTAGAGACCCAGTACTTC
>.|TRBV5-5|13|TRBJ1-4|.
CASSRGSAEKLFF
TGTGCCAGCAGCCGTGGATCCGCTGAAAAACTGTTTTTT
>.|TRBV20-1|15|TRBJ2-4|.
CSGSAYREAKNIQYF
TGCAGTGGTTCGGCATACCGTGAGGCCAAAAACATTCAGTACTTC
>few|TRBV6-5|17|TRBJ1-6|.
CASSYSVLTGAYSPLHF
TGTGCCAGCAGTTACTCCGTCCTGACAGGCGCCTATTCACCCCTCCACTTT
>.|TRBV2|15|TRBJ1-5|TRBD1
CASSAQDRDNQPQHF
TGTGCCAGCAGCGCCCAGGACAGGGACAATCAGCCCCAGCATTTT
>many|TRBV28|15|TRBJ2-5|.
CASSLWRGRGETQYF
TGTGCCAGCAGTTTATGGCGGGGACGCGGGGAGACCCAGTACTTC
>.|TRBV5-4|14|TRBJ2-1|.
CASSLWNSYNEQFF
TGTGCCAGCAGCTTGTGGAACTCCTACAATGAGCAGTTCTTC
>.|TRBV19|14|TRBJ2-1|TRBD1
CASSITGGYNEQFF
TGTGCCAGTAGTATCACAGGGGGCTACAATGAGCAGTTCTTC
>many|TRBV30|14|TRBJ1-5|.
CAWSVSGLGQPQHF
TGTGCCTGGAGTGTCTCAGGGTTAGGTCAGCCCCAGCATTTT
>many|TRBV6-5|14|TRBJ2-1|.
CASSRTDYYNEQFF
TGTGCCAGCAGTCGGACGGACTATTACAATGAGCAGTTCTTC
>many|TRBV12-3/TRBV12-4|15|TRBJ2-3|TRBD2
CASSSSGGATDTQYF
TGTGCCAGCAGTTCTAGCGGGGGGGCGACAGATACGCAGTATTTT
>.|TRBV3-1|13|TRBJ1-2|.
CASSQSARDGYTF
TGTGCCAGCAGCCAAAGTGCTCGGGATGGCTACACCTTC
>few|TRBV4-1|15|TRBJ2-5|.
CASSLGLRGQETQYF
TGCGCCAGCAGCCTTGGTCTGCGGGGCCAAGAGACCCAGTACTTC
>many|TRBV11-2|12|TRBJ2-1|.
CASSRDRNEQFF
TGTGCCAGCAGCAGGGATCGCAATGAGCAGTTCTTC
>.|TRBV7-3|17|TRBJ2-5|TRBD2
CASSSGLTSGGEETQYF
TGTGCCAGCAGCTCCGGATTGACTAGCGGGGGAGAAGAGACCCAGTACTTC
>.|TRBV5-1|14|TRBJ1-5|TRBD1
CASSPLGQGEPQHF
TGCGCCAGCAGCCCTTTGGGCCAGGGGGAGCCCCAGCATTTT
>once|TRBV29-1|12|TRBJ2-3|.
CSGEDPTDTQYF
TGCAGCGGGGAGGATCCCACAGATACGCAGTATTTT
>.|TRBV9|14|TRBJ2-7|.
CASSVAARADEQYF
TGTGCCAGCAGCGTAGCGGCCCGCGCGGACGAGCAGTACTTC
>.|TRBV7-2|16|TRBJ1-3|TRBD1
CASSLAGGLWGNTIYF
TGTGCCAGCAGCTTAGCAGGGGGCCTATGGGGAAACACCATATATTTT
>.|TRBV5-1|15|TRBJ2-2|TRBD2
CASSPGGAVTGELFF
TGCGCCAGCAGCCCCGGGGGGGCGGTCACCGGGGAGCTGTTTTTT
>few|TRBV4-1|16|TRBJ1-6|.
CASSQEPRSTGSPLHF
TGCGCCAGCAGCCAAGAACCCCGAAGCACGGGTTCACCCCTCCACTTT
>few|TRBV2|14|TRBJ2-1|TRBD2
CASTWLAGGNEQFF
TGTGCCAGCACTTGGCTAGCGGGAGGCAATGAGCAGTTCTTC
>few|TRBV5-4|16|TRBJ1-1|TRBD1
CASSSGQGAMNTEAFF
TGTGCCAGCAGCTCAGGACAGGGGGCCATGAACACTGAAGCTTTCTTT
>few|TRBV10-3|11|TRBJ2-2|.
CAIGNTGELFF
TGTGCCATCGGTAACACCGGGGAGCTGTTTTTT
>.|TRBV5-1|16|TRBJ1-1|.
CASSSPGGISGTEAFF
TGCGCCAGCAGCTCCCCCGGGGGGATTAGCGGCACTGAAGCTTTCTTT
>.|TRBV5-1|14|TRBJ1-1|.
CASKTESITTEAFF
TGCGCCAGCAAAACAGAGTCTATTACCACTGAAGCTTTCTTT
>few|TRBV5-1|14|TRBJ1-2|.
CASSLGESRSGYTF
TGCGCCAGCAGCTTGGGGGAGAGTCGGTCCGGCTACACCTTC
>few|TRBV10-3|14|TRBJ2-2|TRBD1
CAIQGPPFTGELFF
TGTGCCATACAGGGGCCGCCTTTCACCGGGGAGCTGTTTTTT
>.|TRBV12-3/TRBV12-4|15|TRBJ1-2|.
CASSISRRSLGGYTF
TGTGCCAGCAGTATATCCCGGCGATCATTAGGTGGCTACACCTTC
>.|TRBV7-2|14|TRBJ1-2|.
CASSPGTLLYGYTF
TGTGCCAGCAGCCCCGGGACACTCCTATATGGCTACACCTTC
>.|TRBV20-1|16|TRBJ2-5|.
CSASQPGRNIQETQYF
TGCAGTGCTAGCCAACCGGGACGAAATATACAAGAGACCCAGTACTTC
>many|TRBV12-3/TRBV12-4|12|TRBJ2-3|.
CASSLGMDTQYF
TGTGCCAGCAGTCTTGGGATGGATACGCAGTATTTT
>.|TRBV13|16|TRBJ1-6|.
CASREDGSSYNSPLHF
TGTGCCAGCAGAGAGGACGGGAGCTCCTATAATTCACCCCTCCACTTT
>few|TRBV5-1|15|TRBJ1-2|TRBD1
CASSPPAGQGYGYTF
TGCGCCAGCAGCCCACCCGCGGGACAGGGGTATGGCTACACCTTC
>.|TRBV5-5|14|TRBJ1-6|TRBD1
CASSSTGIGSPLHF
TGTGCCAGCAGCTCGACAGGGATTGGGTCACCCCTCCACTTT
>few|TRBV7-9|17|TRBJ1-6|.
CASSGSGSGKDMSPLHF
TGTGCCAGCAGCGGAAGCGGATCCGGGAAGGACATGTCACCCCTCCACTTT
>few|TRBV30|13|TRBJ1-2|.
CAWSVGLNYGYTF
TGTGCCTGGAGTGTAGGGCTCAACTATGGCTACACCTTC
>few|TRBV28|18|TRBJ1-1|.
CASSLIDGRGLMNTEAFF
TGTGCCAGCAGTTTAATCGACGGGAGGGGACTGATGAACACTGAAGCTTTCTTT
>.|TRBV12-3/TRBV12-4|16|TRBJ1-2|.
CASTPAPSSRGMGYTF
TGTGCCAGCACCCCCGCCCCTTCCTCACGGGGTATGGGCTACACCTTC
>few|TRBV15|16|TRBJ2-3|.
CATGSLPGTSTDTQYF
TGTGCCACCGGCAGTCTCCCAGGGACCTCCACAGATACGCAGTATTTT
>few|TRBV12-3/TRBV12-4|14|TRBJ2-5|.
CASSFWASRETQYF
TGTGCCAGCAGTTTTTGGGCTAGCAGAGAGACCCAGTACTTC